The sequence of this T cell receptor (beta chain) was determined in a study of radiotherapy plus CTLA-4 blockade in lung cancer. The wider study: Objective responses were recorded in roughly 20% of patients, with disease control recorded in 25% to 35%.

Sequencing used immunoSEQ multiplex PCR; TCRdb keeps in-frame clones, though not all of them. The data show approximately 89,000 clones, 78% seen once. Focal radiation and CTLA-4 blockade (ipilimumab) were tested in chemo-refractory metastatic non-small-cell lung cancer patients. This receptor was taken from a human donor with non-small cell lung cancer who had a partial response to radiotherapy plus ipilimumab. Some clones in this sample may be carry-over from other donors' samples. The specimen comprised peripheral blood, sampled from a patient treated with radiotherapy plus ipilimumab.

The CDR3 loop reads CASSDATRNYEQYF. CDR3 sequence (DNA): TGTGCCAGCAGTGACGCGACTAGGAACTACGAGCAGTACTTC. The V gene is TRBV6-5, the J gene TRBJ2-7, with D possibly being TRBD2 (6 bases). Trimming cost V 5 bases and J 3 bases, with 14 bases left between them. Germline loops: CDR1 MNHEY, CDR2 SVGAGI. The CDR3 covers 14 residues.